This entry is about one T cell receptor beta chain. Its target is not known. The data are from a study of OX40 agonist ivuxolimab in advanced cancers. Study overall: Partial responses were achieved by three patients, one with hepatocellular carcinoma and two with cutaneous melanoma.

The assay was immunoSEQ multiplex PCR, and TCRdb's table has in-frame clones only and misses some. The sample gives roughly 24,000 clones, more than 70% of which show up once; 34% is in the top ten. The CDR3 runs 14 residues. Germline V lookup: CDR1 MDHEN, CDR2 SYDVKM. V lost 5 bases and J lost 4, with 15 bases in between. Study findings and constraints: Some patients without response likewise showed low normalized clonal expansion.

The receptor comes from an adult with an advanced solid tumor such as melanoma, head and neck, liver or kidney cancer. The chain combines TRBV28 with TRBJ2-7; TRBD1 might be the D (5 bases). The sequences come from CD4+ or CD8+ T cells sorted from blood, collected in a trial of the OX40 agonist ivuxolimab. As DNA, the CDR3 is TGTGCCAGCAGTACCTACAGGTATTTTTACGAGCAGTACTTC. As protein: CASSTYRYFYEQYF.